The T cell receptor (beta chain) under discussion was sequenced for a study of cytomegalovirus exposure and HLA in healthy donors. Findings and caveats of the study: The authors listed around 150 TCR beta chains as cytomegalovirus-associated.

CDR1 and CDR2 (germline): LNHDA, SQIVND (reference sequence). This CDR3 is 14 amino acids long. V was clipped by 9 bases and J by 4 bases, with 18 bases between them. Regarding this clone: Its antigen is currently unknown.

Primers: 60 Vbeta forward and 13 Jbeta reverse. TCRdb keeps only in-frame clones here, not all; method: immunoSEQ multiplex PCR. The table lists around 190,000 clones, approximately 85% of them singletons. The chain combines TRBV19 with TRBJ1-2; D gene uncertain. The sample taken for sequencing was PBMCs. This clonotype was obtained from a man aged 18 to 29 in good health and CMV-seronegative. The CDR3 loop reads CASNPAGLRYGYTF. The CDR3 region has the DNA TGTGCCAGCAATCCCGCGGGCCTGCGCTATGGCTACACCTTC.